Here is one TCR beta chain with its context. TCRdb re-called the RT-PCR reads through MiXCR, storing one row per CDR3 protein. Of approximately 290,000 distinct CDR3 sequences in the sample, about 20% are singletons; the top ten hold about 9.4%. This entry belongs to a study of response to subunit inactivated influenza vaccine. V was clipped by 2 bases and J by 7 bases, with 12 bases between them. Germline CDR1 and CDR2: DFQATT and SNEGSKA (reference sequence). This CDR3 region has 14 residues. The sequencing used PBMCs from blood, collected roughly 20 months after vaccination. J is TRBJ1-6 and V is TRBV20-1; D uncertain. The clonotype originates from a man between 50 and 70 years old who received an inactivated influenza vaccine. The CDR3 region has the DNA TGCAGTGCTAGACCAATCCTTGGAAATTCACCCCTCCACTTT. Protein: CSARPILGNSPLHF.